This T cell receptor beta chain was documented in a study of T cell repertoires in cytomegalovirus infection. Study-wide points: Clonotype analysis showed dominance of the ex vivo response by HLA-C-restricted CMV-specific TCR beta clonotypes. Carriers of CMV and the relevant HLA type were discriminated by public TCR beta frequency.

On this clonotype: The antigen is undetermined.

TCRdb redid the calling of the reads with MiXCR, one entry per CDR3 protein. The repertoire holds approximately 630,000 distinct CDR3 sequences, roughly a quarter seen once, with less than 10% in the top ten. V shed 3 bases and J shed 3 bases, with 12 bases lying between them. CDR3 size: 14 residues. The germline V gene has CDR1 MNHEY and CDR2 SVGEGT. This chain links TRBV6-2 or TRBV6-3 with TRBJ2-7; TRBD1 is a possible D gene (5 bases). This receptor was obtained from a human donor in good health (CMV status not recorded). Some clones in this sample may be carry-over from other donors' samples. Input material: CD8+ T cells from PBMCs. CDR3 residues: CASSYDRLSYEQYF. Here the CDR3 DNA reads TGTGCCAGCAGTTATGACAGACTGAGCTACGAGCAGTACTTC.